The clone carrying this T cell receptor beta chain was counted a few times. Antigen: not known. In germline, CDR1 is LGHNA, CDR2 YSLEER. The V gene lost 0 bases and the J gene lost 4 bases, with 18 bases spanning the gap. This CDR3 is built from 17 residues. The source of the sample is a study of PD-1 blockade in classical Hodgkin lymphoma. Findings and limits, study-wide: The study found that TCR diversity rose significantly by C4D1 in CD4+ but not CD8+ cells. Individuals initiating nivolumab under 1 year after ASCT were excluded. Newly diagnosed patients had diversity similar to the baseline diversity of complete responders. Baseline TCR diversity was reportedly lower in newly diagnosed patients than in healthy donors. It was reported as lower still in relapsed/refractory patients.

This table comes from immunoSEQ multiplex PCR, and its TCRdb copy is limited to in-frame clones, with some not included. The sample has about 7,200 clones; around 77% are singletons. Brentuximab vedotin exposure varied among the patients, all of whom had relapsed after autologous stem cell transplantation. Magnetic negative selection was used to purify CD4+ T cells from PBMCs that had been thawed. The sample was CD4+ T cells from blood, taken at baseline. The receptor comes from a human donor with classical Hodgkin lymphoma. V is TRBV4-3 and J is TRBJ1-2; D gene uncertain. The DNA of the CDR3 is TGCGCCAGCAGCCAAGATCATAGGGTCGGAGTCTTCTATGGCTACACCTTC. Amino acids: CASSQDHRVGVFYGYTF.